This TCR beta chain was sequenced for a study of cytomegalovirus exposure and HLA in healthy donors. As for this clone: No antigen is known for it.

The CDR3 has 16 amino acids. Germline CDR1 reads MDHEN; CDR2 reads SYDVKM. Germline trimming cut 8 bases from V and 4 bases from J; bases unmatched to any gene: 16. Overall study findings and caveats: The study dropped some indistinguishable V segments, TRBV6-2 and TRBV6-3 among them.

PCR amplification relied on 60 Vbeta primers (plus 13 Jbeta primers). TCRdb's table, derived via immunoSEQ multiplex PCR, lists solely in-frame clones and lacks some. The repertoire includes fewer than 200,000 clones, 80% of them detected once, and approximately 1.3% sits in the top ten. Material for sequencing was PBMCs. The receptor's source is a man younger than 40 in good health and CMV-seronegative. The chain joins TRBV28 to TRBJ2-7; the match to TRBD2 covers 8 bases. The DNA of the CDR3 is TGTGCCAGCCGAAATTGGGGGGGGACTAGTGCGTACGAGCAGTACTTC. Encoded protein: CASRNWGGTSAYEQYF.